Below, one T cell receptor (beta chain) is given with its context. The CDR3 loop spans 16 amino acids. V gave up 3 bases and J gave up 0 bases, with 15 bases separating them. Germline CDR1 reads GTSNPN; CDR2 reads SVGIG (reference sequence). This entry comes from a study of T cell responses to AZD1222 COVID-19 vaccine. The assay was immunoSEQ multiplex PCR, and TCRdb's table has in-frame clones only and misses some. The sample includes 97,000 or so clones, 70% to 90% of them seen just once. The rearrangement joins TRBV30 to TRBJ2-1, with D perhaps being TRBD1 or TRBD2 (5 bases each). The sequencing used peripheral blood, collected on day 0 of AZD1222 vaccination. This sequence was found in an adult in good health. DNA of the CDR3: TGTGCCTGGAGGACGGTCGGGGCTAGCTCCTACAATGAGCAGTTCTTC. It yields the protein CAWRTVGASSYNEQFF. Together with reference TRBV30 and TRBJ2-1, the CDR3 gives the full variable domain: SQTIHQWPATLVQPVGSPLSLECTVEGTSNPNLYWYRQAAGRGLQLLFYSVGIGQISSEVPQNLSASRPQDRQFILSSKKLLLSDSGFYLCAWRTVGASSYNEQFFGPGTRLTVL.